This T cell receptor (beta chain) is from a study of cytotoxic CD8 clonotypes in ibrutinib-treated CLL. Overall study context: Specimens for response were gathered following a median roughly eleven months of therapy, spanning 6 to 36.

The assay was immunoSEQ multiplex PCR, and TCRdb's table has in-frame clones only and misses some. Of around 150,000 clones in the sample, 88% were seen once. The CDR3 extends over 12 amino acids. Germline V gene data show CDR1 as SGHRS and CDR2 as YFSETQ. V dropped 4 bases and J dropped 5; count of bases not matched to a gene: 1. The chain carries TRBV5-1 and TRBJ2-7, with 9 bases matching TRBD1. The receptor was isolated from a human donor with chronic lymphocytic leukemia. This specimen consisted of PBMCs, obtained at disease progression, from a patient treated with ibrutinib. CDR3 amino acids: CASSGTGNEQYF. CDR3 nucleotides: TGCGCCAGCAGCGGGACAGGGAACGAGCAGTACTTC.